The T cell receptor (beta chain) under discussion was sequenced for a study of blood T cell repertoires in COVID-19 (TCRdb year 2020). Study-level background: Samples covering the acute and convalescent phases of COVID-19 were provided by collaborators in the United States, Italy and Spain. Sample metadata almost always included a de-identified subject ID, COVID-19 status, age in years and sex. Samples were obtained from the ongoing ImmuneRACE study (first 160 participants) and from 1,200 or so subjects provided by 6 global collaborators. The material from the prospective study consisted of cDNA or gDNA derived from T cells, B-cell-depleted T cells, or PBMCs. The repertoires were released in a freely available public database meant as a resource for research on the immune response to SARS-CoV-2. Subjects who had been exposed to COVID-19, were actively infected with it, or had recovered from it provided the deeply sampled blood TCRbeta repertoires that made up the dataset. Where available, HLA class I and class II types were obtained from metadata supplied by the sample provider rather than from assay-based typing.

What the study reported, not specific to this receptor: Clinical and demographic metadata were provided uncurated, with the amount varying by source and participant.

From the cysteine up to the phenylalanine, the CDR3 has a length of 15 residues. Left in the record is the CDR3 DNA by itself, 45 bases read in frame from the first base. Trimmed from V: 1 base; trimmed from J: 4 bases; junction bases lacking a gene match: 5. Reading the germline V gene gives CDR1 SGHTA and CDR2 FQGNSA. TCRbeta CDR3 regions were amplified from genomic DNA using the immunoSEQ Assay, a bias-controlled multiplex PCR. Concerning the study's data processing: The number of nucleated cells in each sample was estimated by amplification of reference gene primers within the assay. To quantify the absolute abundance of each unique TCRbeta CDR3 rearrangement, sequence reads were collapsed and filtered. For each sample, productive Simpson clonality was calculated as the square root of Simpson's diversity index across productive rearrangements. Imported from immuneACCESS, the table was reduced by TCRdb to in-frame sequences with V and J called. These copies leave out some clones; in studies compared against another copy, an unresolved V gene accounts for under half, and the cause of the remainder is not known. Clonal size and the V and J genes are those of that table, whereas D and trimming came from the DNA. The sample table shows a few hundred thousand clones, and about 90% are seen once. Roughly 5.9% of the sample goes to the ten largest clones.

One collaborating source in Seattle enrolled patients during active infection and followed them longitudinally through the course of disease. The collaborating institutions used their own protocols to collect whole blood in K2EDTA tubes. For TCRbeta analysis, collaborator samples were shipped as frozen whole blood, as isolated PBMCs, or as DNA extracted from either sample type. For this clone: Its antigen remains undetermined. No per-base quality is available; no much larger clone lies one base away.

The receptor was isolated from a woman between 50 and 59 years old with COVID-19, enrolled during active disease. The sample comprised peripheral blood. The rearranged chain carries TRBV7-2 and TRBJ1-2, with 8 bases matching TRBD1. The encoded CDR3 is CASSLEQGAGYGYTF. In nucleotides, the sequence is TGTGCCAGCAGCTTAGAGCAGGGGGCGGGCTATGGCTACACCTTC.